The entry below describes one T cell receptor (beta chain). Antigen: not known. The source of the sample is a study of CD8 T cells in Susac syndrome. Notes on the study in general: The CD4+ T cell repertoires from Susac syndrome exhibited no clonal expansion.

V shed 4 bases and J 7 bases; nucleotides not matched to a gene: 12. CDR1 SGHAT and CDR2 FQNNGV come from the germline V gene. The CDR3 extends over 15 amino acids. RNA, at 0.5 to 1 ug, was reverse transcribed with random hexamers. TCRdb re-called the immunoSEQ multiplex PCR reads with MiXCR, one entry per CDR3 protein. This repertoire shows some 99,000 distinct CDR3 sequences, roughly 94% found once; its top ten account for over 0.3%. The TCR sequence derives from a human donor with Susac syndrome. This chain joins TRBV11-2 and TRBJ2-7; 8 positions match TRBD1. Sequencing input: CD4+ T cells from PBMCs. CDR3 bases: TGTGCCAGCAGCTCAGTCCGGGACAGGCTATCGGAGCAGTACTTC. This encodes CASSSVRDRLSEQYF.